This T cell receptor beta chain was recorded in a study of identical twins. This clonotype has more than one count but fewer than ten. The CDR3 has 11 amino acids. Germline CDR1 is DFQATT and CDR2 is SNEGSKA (reference sequence). Trimming cost V 6 bases and J 9 bases, with 12 bases left between them. From the 5' RACE reads, TCRdb called clonotypes with MiXCR, one entry per CDR3 protein. The table includes under 900,000 distinct CDR3 sequences, 12% detected once. The same data also contributed to another study, on yellow fever vaccine responses in identical twins.

The genes are TRBV20-1 and TRBJ2-1; no reliable D call. The clonotype comes from a woman between 18 and 29 years old in good health. Sequenced sample: PBMCs. The CDR3 DNA is TGCAGTGCCCCCGAGTGGGGTGAGCAGTTCTTC. Translating gives CSAPEWGEQFF.